These T cell receptor beta chains were read from a single sample in a study of identical twins. TCRdb used MiXCR to reprocess the 5' RACE reads, holding one entry per CDR3 protein. This sample has about 430,000 distinct CDR3 sequences, with 15% to 20% found just once. The material sequenced was naive T cells sorted from blood. These receptors were taken from a man aged 50-59 years in good health. The CDR3 runs from the conserved cysteine through the conserved F or W. Fields, in order: J gene, V gene, D gene, clone size, CDR3 protein, CDR3 DNA. A D gene is named only where the DNA matches it firmly. The size field is filled for only some rows; it gives once, few, many or a size class.

j_gene: TRBJ2-6; v_gene: TRBV28; d_gene: NA; abundance: few; CDR3aa: CASSLRQGRTSNLPGANVLTF; CDR3nt: TGTGCCAGCAGTTTAAGGCAGGGGCGCACCTCAAACCTTCCCGGGGCCAACGTCCTGACTTTC
j_gene: TRBJ2-1; v_gene: TRBV20-1; d_gene: NA; abundance: many; CDR3aa: CSARAPQIPNNEQFF; CDR3nt: TGCAGTGCTAGGGCCCCCCAGATACCGAACAATGAGCAGTTCTTC
j_gene: TRBJ1-3; v_gene: TRBV4-3; d_gene: TRBD1; abundance: NA; CDR3aa: CASSQDPGTASFISGNTIYF; CDR3nt: TGCGCCAGCAGCCAGGATCCCGGGACAGCCAGTTTTATCTCTGGAAACACCATATATTTT
j_gene: TRBJ1-6; v_gene: TRBV20-1; d_gene: NA; abundance: NA; CDR3aa: CSARELTAYNSPLHF; CDR3nt: TGCAGTGCTAGAGAGCTGACAGCGTATAATTCACCCCTCCACTTT
j_gene: TRBJ2-1; v_gene: TRBV5-6; d_gene: TRBD2; abundance: many; CDR3aa: CASSADMGLLNNEQFF; CDR3nt: TGTGCCAGCAGCGCTGACATGGGACTACTAAACAATGAGCAGTTCTTC
j_gene: TRBJ1-2; v_gene: TRBV7-2; d_gene: TRBD1; abundance: NA; CDR3aa: CASSPSGTAYGYTF; CDR3nt: TGTGCCAGCAGCCCCAGCGGGACAGCTTATGGCTACACCTTC
j_gene: TRBJ2-6; v_gene: TRBV18; d_gene: TRBD2; abundance: NA; CDR3aa: CASSPQAGGLLSGANVLTF; CDR3nt: TGTGCCAGCTCACCGCAGGCGGGAGGACTCCTCTCTGGGGCCAACGTCCTGACTTTC
j_gene: TRBJ2-3; v_gene: TRBV20-1; d_gene: NA; abundance: NA; CDR3aa: CSAGIVSLSDTQYF; CDR3nt: TGCAGTGCCGGAATAGTCTCCTTGTCAGATACGCAGTATTTT
j_gene: TRBJ1-5; v_gene: TRBV15; d_gene: NA; abundance: many; CDR3aa: CATSRADQPQHF; CDR3nt: TGTGCCACCAGCAGGGCCGATCAGCCCCAGCATTTT
j_gene: TRBJ2-7; v_gene: TRBV4-1; d_gene: TRBD2; abundance: many; CDR3aa: CASSQVTGTSGTYEQYF; CDR3nt: TGCGCCAGCAGCCAAGTGACCGGCACTAGCGGAACCTACGAGCAGTACTTC
j_gene: TRBJ2-5; v_gene: TRBV24-1; d_gene: NA; abundance: medium-sized; CDR3aa: CATSDIAGADGETQYF; CDR3nt: TGTGCCACCAGTGATATAGCCGGGGCCGACGGGGAGACCCAGTACTTC
j_gene: TRBJ2-1; v_gene: TRBV7-2; d_gene: NA; abundance: few; CDR3aa: CASSLGRGNNEQFF; CDR3nt: TGTGCCAGCAGCTTAGGGAGAGGGAATAATGAGCAGTTCTTC
j_gene: TRBJ1-2; v_gene: TRBV29-1; d_gene: TRBD1; abundance: few; CDR3aa: CSVAPGQGGSGYTF; CDR3nt: TGCAGCGTGGCGCCGGGACAGGGAGGTTCCGGCTACACCTTC
j_gene: TRBJ2-2; v_gene: TRBV5-1; d_gene: NA; abundance: NA; CDR3aa: CASSEIGWGTGELFF; CDR3nt: TGCGCCAGCAGCGAAATCGGGTGGGGCACCGGGGAGCTGTTTTTT
j_gene: TRBJ2-1; v_gene: TRBV6-2/TRBV6-3; d_gene: NA; abundance: NA; CDR3aa: CATIPAASRSYNEQFF; CDR3nt: TGTGCCACTATACCGGCGGCTAGCCGGTCCTACAATGAGCAGTTCTTC
j_gene: TRBJ2-1; v_gene: TRBV28; d_gene: NA; abundance: many; CDR3aa: CASSDSLQVFGFF; CDR3nt: TGTGCCAGCAGTGACTCCCTCCAAGTCTTTGGGTTCTTC
j_gene: TRBJ2-5; v_gene: TRBV7-9; d_gene: NA; abundance: NA; CDR3aa: CASKDAETQYF; CDR3nt: TGTGCCAGCAAGGACGCAGAGACCCAGTACTTC
j_gene: TRBJ2-1; v_gene: TRBV5-1; d_gene: TRBD2; abundance: few; CDR3aa: CASSSASGRAREQFF; CDR3nt: TGCGCCAGCAGCTCCGCGAGCGGGAGGGCTCGTGAGCAGTTCTTC
j_gene: TRBJ1-1; v_gene: TRBV12-3/TRBV12-4; d_gene: NA; abundance: few; CDR3aa: CASSLAGTTTEAFF; CDR3nt: TGTGCCAGCAGTTTAGCGGGTACAACTACTGAAGCTTTCTTT
j_gene: TRBJ2-1; v_gene: TRBV20-1; d_gene: TRBD2; abundance: NA; CDR3aa: CSAHRLADSYNEQFF; CDR3nt: TGCAGTGCCCACCGTCTAGCGGACTCCTACAATGAGCAGTTCTTC
j_gene: TRBJ2-1; v_gene: TRBV20-1; d_gene: NA; abundance: NA; CDR3aa: CSARGPEVYEQFF; CDR3nt: TGCAGTGCTAGAGGCCCTGAGGTCTATGAGCAGTTCTTC
j_gene: TRBJ2-1; v_gene: TRBV20-1; d_gene: NA; abundance: many; CDR3aa: CSVGQGRNEQFF; CDR3nt: TGCAGTGTGGGGCAGGGTAGGAATGAGCAGTTCTTC
j_gene: TRBJ1-2; v_gene: TRBV3-1; d_gene: NA; abundance: many; CDR3aa: CASTMSDRINYGYTF; CDR3nt: TGTGCCAGCACCATGTCAGATCGTATTAACTATGGCTACACCTTC
j_gene: TRBJ2-1; v_gene: TRBV5-4; d_gene: NA; abundance: few; CDR3aa: CASSLVSNNEQFF; CDR3nt: TGTGCCAGCAGCTTGGTGTCTAACAATGAGCAGTTCTTC
j_gene: TRBJ2-1; v_gene: TRBV7-2; d_gene: TRBD2; abundance: few; CDR3aa: CASSLTRGGPEQFF; CDR3nt: TGTGCCAGCAGCTTAACCCGGGGGGGCCCTGAGCAGTTCTTC
j_gene: TRBJ1-5; v_gene: TRBV19; d_gene: TRBD1; abundance: NA; CDR3aa: CATRGQGGQPQHF; CDR3nt: TGTGCCACCCGCGGACAGGGAGGTCAGCCCCAGCATTTT
j_gene: TRBJ2-7; v_gene: TRBV5-1; d_gene: NA; abundance: NA; CDR3aa: CASSPTRPYEQYF; CDR3nt: TGCGCCAGCAGCCCAACCAGGCCCTACGAGCAGTACTTC
j_gene: TRBJ2-7; v_gene: TRBV9; d_gene: TRBD1; abundance: few; CDR3aa: CASSVEAGTGRRERYEQYF; CDR3nt: TGTGCCAGCAGCGTAGAGGCCGGGACAGGGCGTCGGGAGCGGTACGAGCAGTACTTC
j_gene: TRBJ2-7; v_gene: TRBV5-5; d_gene: NA; abundance: NA; CDR3aa: CASSNLRADSYEQYF; CDR3nt: TGTGCCAGCAGCAACCTCAGGGCGGACTCCTACGAGCAGTACTTC
j_gene: TRBJ2-1; v_gene: TRBV29-1; d_gene: NA; abundance: NA; CDR3aa: CSVATWGSYNEQFF; CDR3nt: TGCAGCGTTGCAACCTGGGGTTCCTACAATGAGCAGTTCTTC
j_gene: TRBJ1-5; v_gene: TRBV28; d_gene: TRBD1; abundance: few; CDR3aa: CASSRTGFDQPQHF; CDR3nt: TGTGCCAGCAGTCGGACAGGCTTCGATCAGCCCCAGCATTTT
j_gene: TRBJ2-5; v_gene: TRBV18; d_gene: NA; abundance: NA; CDR3aa: CASSPTTQETQYF; CDR3nt: TGTGCCAGCTCACCGACAACCCAAGAGACCCAGTACTTC
j_gene: TRBJ2-1; v_gene: TRBV12-3/TRBV12-4; d_gene: NA; abundance: NA; CDR3aa: CASSLAHYNEQFF; CDR3nt: TGTGCCAGCAGTTTAGCACACTACAATGAGCAGTTCTTC
j_gene: TRBJ2-1; v_gene: TRBV7-2; d_gene: NA; abundance: many; CDR3aa: CASSSLAPQRYNEQFF; CDR3nt: TGTGCCAGCAGCTCTCTAGCGCCCCAGCGCTACAATGAGCAGTTCTTC
j_gene: TRBJ1-5; v_gene: TRBV12-3/TRBV12-4; d_gene: NA; abundance: few; CDR3aa: CASSFSGQRGQPQHF; CDR3nt: TGTGCCAGCAGTTTCTCAGGTCAAAGAGGTCAGCCCCAGCATTTT
j_gene: TRBJ2-1; v_gene: TRBV24-1; d_gene: NA; abundance: NA; CDR3aa: CATRDYNEQFF; CDR3nt: TGTGCCACCCGGGACTACAATGAGCAGTTCTTC
j_gene: TRBJ2-7; v_gene: TRBV4-3; d_gene: TRBD2; abundance: NA; CDR3aa: CASSQELAGGIPYEQYF; CDR3nt: TGCGCCAGCAGCCAAGAATTAGCGGGAGGAATCCCCTACGAGCAGTACTTC
j_gene: TRBJ2-1; v_gene: TRBV5-1; d_gene: TRBD2; abundance: NA; CDR3aa: CASSRAGDEQFF; CDR3nt: TGCGCCAGCAGCCGAGCGGGGGATGAGCAGTTCTTC
j_gene: TRBJ2-7; v_gene: TRBV6-2/TRBV6-3; d_gene: NA; abundance: many; CDR3aa: CATTLLRGSYEQYF; CDR3nt: TGTGCCACCACACTACTCCGCGGCTCCTACGAGCAGTACTTC
j_gene: TRBJ2-1; v_gene: TRBV9; d_gene: NA; abundance: NA; CDR3aa: CASSALEGGYNEQFF; CDR3nt: TGTGCCAGCAGCGCCTTGGAGGGGGGCTACAATGAGCAGTTCTTC
j_gene: TRBJ2-1; v_gene: TRBV5-6; d_gene: TRBD2; abundance: many; CDR3aa: CASSTPTSGWDEQFF; CDR3nt: TGTGCCAGCAGCACCCCGACTAGCGGGTGGGATGAGCAGTTCTTC
j_gene: TRBJ2-1; v_gene: TRBV27; d_gene: TRBD2; abundance: NA; CDR3aa: CASSLRRISGSGEQFF; CDR3nt: TGTGCCAGCAGTTTAAGGCGGATTAGCGGGAGTGGGGAGCAGTTCTTC
j_gene: TRBJ2-1; v_gene: TRBV7-9; d_gene: TRBD2; abundance: NA; CDR3aa: CASSLSGVDEQFF; CDR3nt: TGTGCCAGCAGCCTTAGCGGGGTTGATGAGCAGTTCTTC
j_gene: TRBJ1-2; v_gene: TRBV20-1; d_gene: NA; abundance: once; CDR3aa: CSARSTGRGGYTF; CDR3nt: TGCAGTGCTAGATCAACAGGGCGGGGAGGCTACACCTTC
j_gene: TRBJ2-7; v_gene: TRBV11-2; d_gene: TRBD1; abundance: few; CDR3aa: CASSFFDYGQGAYEQYF; CDR3nt: TGTGCCAGCAGCTTTTTTGACTATGGGCAGGGGGCGTACGAGCAGTACTTC
j_gene: TRBJ1-1; v_gene: TRBV5-4; d_gene: TRBD1; abundance: NA; CDR3aa: CASSETGGWNTEAFF; CDR3nt: TGTGCCAGCAGCGAGACAGGGGGCTGGAACACTGAAGCTTTCTTT
j_gene: TRBJ1-1; v_gene: TRBV11-2; d_gene: NA; abundance: NA; CDR3aa: CASSLGRSGWAEAFF; CDR3nt: TGTGCCAGCAGCTTAGGGAGATCAGGATGGGCTGAAGCTTTCTTT
j_gene: TRBJ1-6; v_gene: TRBV12-3/TRBV12-4; d_gene: TRBD1; abundance: NA; CDR3aa: CASSSQTGGNSPLHF; CDR3nt: TGTGCCAGCAGTTCACAGACAGGGGGCAATTCACCCCTCCACTTT
j_gene: TRBJ2-5; v_gene: TRBV2; d_gene: NA; abundance: many; CDR3aa: CASSDLPTQETQYF; CDR3nt: TGTGCCAGCAGTGATCTACCCACCCAAGAGACCCAGTACTTC
j_gene: TRBJ1-2; v_gene: TRBV7-2; d_gene: NA; abundance: NA; CDR3aa: CASSLAPGSKITF; CDR3nt: TGTGCCAGCAGCTTAGCTCCGGGCTCCAAAATCACCTTC
j_gene: TRBJ1-3; v_gene: TRBV6-1; d_gene: NA; abundance: few; CDR3aa: CASSPTVVSLANTIYF; CDR3nt: TGTGCCAGCAGTCCGACAGTTGTATCTCTGGCAAACACCATATATTTT
j_gene: TRBJ2-3; v_gene: TRBV10-3; d_gene: NA; abundance: few; CDR3aa: CAISDGASGADTQYF; CDR3nt: TGTGCCATCAGTGATGGAGCCTCAGGGGCAGATACGCAGTATTTT
j_gene: TRBJ1-6; v_gene: TRBV29-1; d_gene: NA; abundance: few; CDR3aa: CSVQEGTLNSPLHF; CDR3nt: TGCAGCGTTCAAGAGGGAACCCTCAATTCACCCCTCCACTTT
j_gene: TRBJ2-2; v_gene: TRBV9; d_gene: TRBD2; abundance: many; CDR3aa: CASSASGTSASNTGELFF; CDR3nt: TGTGCCAGCAGCGCGTCCGGGACTAGCGCTTCGAACACCGGGGAGCTGTTTTTT